The 19 T cell receptor beta chains given below trace back to one sample, sequenced in a study of blood T cell repertoires in COVID-19. Produced via immunoSEQ multiplex PCR; TCRdb's table is partial and in-frame only. The table has over 200,000 clones, about 83% seen once; the top ten hold about 2.5%. The specimen was peripheral blood. The receptors originated from a woman aged 40 to 49 with active or convalescent COVID-19.

V gene TRBV28 combines with J gene TRBJ2-1; 12 positions agree with TRBD2. CDR3 length: 15 residues. After removal of 4 bases from V and 4 bases from J, the junction contained 2 bases not matched to a gene. From germline, CDR1 is MDHEN and CDR2 SYDVKM. CDR3 nucleotide sequence: TGTGCCAGCAGTTCACTAGCGGGGGGTTACAATGAGCAGTTCTTC. Amino acid sequence: CASSSLAGGYNEQFF.

The chain combines TRBV7-3 with TRBJ1-2, with a weak D call TRBD1 (6 bases). The germline gives CDR1 SGHTA, CDR2 FQGTGA. CDR3 length: 14 residues. The germline V and J ends were trimmed by 0 bases and 8 bases, with 13 bases remaining between them. CDR3 DNA sequence: TGTGCCAGCAGCTTAACCTCTACAGGGACAGGCTACACCTTC. This codes for CASSLTSTGTGYTF.

The gene calls are TRBV7-3 and TRBJ2-5; no reliable D call. The CDR3 contains 15 residues. V was trimmed by 1 base and J by 1 base, leaving 10 bases between them. Germline values: CDR1 SGHTA, CDR2 FQGTGA. CDR3 in amino acids: CASSLRSRIQETQYF. In DNA, the CDR3 is TGTGCCAGCAGCTTAAGGTCTAGGATCCAAGAGACCCAGTACTTC.

V is TRBV2 and J is TRBJ1-2; D is perhaps TRBD1 (5 bases). Germline V lookup: CDR1 SNHLY, CDR2 FYNNEI. V lost 7 bases and J 0 bases, leaving 9 bases between the germline ends. The length of the CDR3 is 13 residues. CDR3 loop: CASTAGSNYGYTF. The DNA for the CDR3 is TGTGCCAGCACCGCAGGGTCTAACTATGGCTACACCTTC.

The V and J genes are TRBV6-2 or TRBV6-3 and TRBJ2-2; 7 nucleotides align to TRBD2. This CDR3 is 13 amino acids long. The ends lost 2 bases at V and 6 bases at J; junction bases unmatched: 0. CDR1 is MNHEY, CDR2 SVGEGT, per germline. This CDR3 reads CASSYAGAGELFF. The CDR3 region has the DNA TGTGCCAGCAGTTACGCGGGGGCCGGGGAGCTGTTTTTT.

Points on this clone: Other DNA sequences in this specimen translate into the identical CDR3. This rearrangement joins TRBV24-1 to TRBJ1-2, with a weak D call TRBD1 (5 bases). The CDR3 covers 14 residues. The germline V and J ends were trimmed by 3 bases and 2 bases, with 9 bases remaining between them. Per the germline V gene, CDR1 is KGHDR and CDR2 is SFDVKD. In nucleotides, the CDR3 is TGTGCCACCAGTGATCGAACAGGCAACTATGGCTACACCTTC. Protein sequence: CATSDRTGNYGYTF.

The CDR3 DNA reads TGTGCCAGCAGCTTAAACCCAGCGGGACAAGAGACCCAGTACTTC. It encodes CASSLNPAGQETQYF. V and J are TRBV11-2 and TRBJ2-5, with 7 bases aligning to TRBD2. V trimming: 2 bases; J trimming: 2 bases; junction bases outside the gene matches: 5. Germline CDR1 SGHAT, CDR2 FQNNGV. The CDR3 is 15 amino acids. Full variable domain (missing parts from reference TRBV11-2 and TRBJ2-5): EAGVAQSPRYKIIEKRQSVAFWCNPISGHATLYWYQQILGQGPKLLIQFQNNGVVDDSQLPKDRFSAERLKGVDSTLKIQPAKLEDSAVYLCASSLNPAGQETQYFGPGTRLLVL.

The chain uses TRBV2 and TRBJ1-2; D ambiguous. Germline V lookup: CDR1 SNHLY, CDR2 FYNNEI. CDR3 length: 15 amino acids. The germline V and J ends were trimmed by 4 bases and 4 bases, with 16 bases remaining between them. The DNA of the CDR3 is TGTGCCAGCAGTGTCACCAGCAGCGGGCTCTATGGCTACACCTTC. Its protein is CASSVTSSGLYGYTF. Supplemented by reference TRBV2 and TRBJ1-2, the full variable domain reads EPEVTQTPSHQVTQMGQEVILRCVPISNHLYFYWYRQILGQKVEFLVSFYNNEISEKSEIFDDQFSVERPDGSNFTLKIRSTKLEDSAMYFCASSVTSSGLYGYTFGSGTRLTVV.

V and J are TRBV2 and TRBJ2-5; 11 bases align to TRBD2. V trimming: 6 bases; J trimming: 5 bases; junction bases outside the gene matches: 11. Per germline, CDR1 SNHLY and CDR2 FYNNEI. The CDR3 totals 16 residues. The CDR3 region is CASSPGVAGGWETQYF. The CDR3 DNA sequence: TGTGCCAGCAGCCCGGGGGTAGCGGGAGGGTGGGAGACCCAGTACTTC. The variable domain in full, with the rest retrieved from reference TRBV2 and TRBJ2-5, is EPEVTQTPSHQVTQMGQEVILRCVPISNHLYFYWYRQILGQKVEFLVSFYNNEISEKSEIFDDQFSVERPDGSNFTLKIRSTKLEDSAMYFCASSPGVAGGWETQYFGPGTRLLVL.

The chain uses TRBV5-6 and TRBJ2-5; the match to TRBD1 covers 7 bases. CDR1 and CDR2 from the germline V gene are SGHDT and YYEEEE. V lost 1 base and J lost 5; bases outside the gene matches: 17. CDR3 size: 18 residues. The CDR3 DNA reads TGTGCCAGCAGCTTGATCCGCGACAGGGTAGATAGGGGGGAGACCCAGTACTTC. Its protein is CASSLIRDRVDRGETQYF.

The chain is built from TRBV6-2 or TRBV6-3 and TRBJ2-7; D possibly corresponds to TRBD2 (6 bases). Germline CDR1 MNHEY, CDR2 SVGEGT. V was shortened by 6 bases and J by 0 bases, with 15 bases between the two germline ends. The CDR3 is 15 amino acids. Here the CDR3 reads CASSRERATSYEQYF. CDR3 nucleotides: TGTGCCAGCAGCCGTGAGCGGGCAACCTCCTACGAGCAGTACTTC.

This sequence joins TRBV6-6 and TRBJ1-1; 11 bases match TRBD1. The CDR3 has 15 amino acids. Germline CDR1 reads MNHNY; CDR2 reads SVGAGI (reference sequence). J was trimmed by 5 bases and V by 0 bases; bases with no gene match: 2. CDR3 DNA: TGTGCCAGCAGTTACTCCGGGACAGGGGGAACTGAAGCTTTCTTT. The encoded protein is CASSYSGTGGTEAFF.

The V call is TRBV19, the J call TRBJ2-1; 8 positions match TRBD1. CDR1 is LNHDA and CDR2 is SQIVND in the germline V gene (reference sequence). The V gene end was trimmed by 4 bases and the J gene end by 6 bases; junction bases not matched to a gene: 11. The CDR3 extends over 16 amino acids. The CDR3 here is CASSNPATDRGNEQFF. CDR3 coding DNA: TGTGCCAGTAGTAACCCCGCTACCGACAGGGGCAATGAGCAGTTCTTC.

The chain couples TRBV6-1 to TRBJ1-1; D is unclear. This CDR3 has 13 residues. The ends were cut back, 2 bases at V and 1 base at J, with 5 bases in the middle. In germline, CDR1 is MNHNS, CDR2 SASEGT. CDR3 region: CASSEQKNTEAFF. CDR3 sequence (DNA): TGTGCCAGCAGTGAACAGAAGAACACTGAAGCTTTCTTT.

This clone was seen only once. This rearrangement joins TRBV5-6 to TRBJ1-5; D is possibly TRBD1 (6 bases). Trimming left V 4 bases short and J 1 base short, with 12 bases between. The germline CDR1 and CDR2 sequences are SGHDT and YYEEEE. The CDR3 length is 15 residues. CDR3 nucleotides: TGTGCCAGCAGCCCCGGGACACCCAGCAATCAGCCCCAGCATTTT. Translated: CASSPGTPSNQPQHF.

This clone was seen once. The chain uses TRBV19 and TRBJ1-5, with D uncertain. V shed 2 bases and J shed 4 bases, with 21 bases lying between them. The germline gives CDR1 LNHDA, CDR2 SQIVND (reference sequence). The CDR3 is 18 residues long. The CDR3 DNA reads TGTGCCAGTAGTATAATATTCGACCGCGTGGAGTGGAATCAGCCCCAGCATTTT. Residues: CASSIIFDRVEWNQPQHF.

This chain uses TRBV28 with TRBJ1-4; TRBD1 matches at 7 bases. Germline CDR1 MDHEN, CDR2 SYDVKM. This CDR3 has 17 residues. The V and J ends lost 5 bases and 0 bases, in that order; junction bases with no gene match: 9. The CDR3 region is CASSEQGKGATNEKLFF. CDR3 in DNA: TGTGCCAGCAGTGAACAGGGGAAGGGAGCAACTAATGAAAAACTGTTTTTT.

The chain joins TRBV7-3 to TRBJ1-1, with 8 bases lining up with TRBD1. Germline assignment: CDR1 SGHTA and CDR2 FQGTGA. J was trimmed by 5 bases and V by 2 bases; bases with no gene match: 7. The CDR3 runs to 15 residues. CDR3 region: CASSLAGRGLTEAFF. CDR3 sequence (DNA): TGTGCCAGCAGCTTAGCGGGCAGGGGGCTGACTGAAGCTTTCTTT.

V is TRBV18 and J is TRBJ2-7; 8 bases are a match to TRBD1. CDR1 and CDR2 (germline): KGHSH, LQKENI. V lost 1 base, J lost 4 bases, and 12 bases stayed unmatched. The CDR3 is made up of 17 amino acids. CDR3 in amino acids: CASSPRVGQGFFYEQYF. CDR3 in DNA: TGTGCCAGCTCACCACGGGTCGGACAGGGATTTTTTTACGAGCAGTACTTC.